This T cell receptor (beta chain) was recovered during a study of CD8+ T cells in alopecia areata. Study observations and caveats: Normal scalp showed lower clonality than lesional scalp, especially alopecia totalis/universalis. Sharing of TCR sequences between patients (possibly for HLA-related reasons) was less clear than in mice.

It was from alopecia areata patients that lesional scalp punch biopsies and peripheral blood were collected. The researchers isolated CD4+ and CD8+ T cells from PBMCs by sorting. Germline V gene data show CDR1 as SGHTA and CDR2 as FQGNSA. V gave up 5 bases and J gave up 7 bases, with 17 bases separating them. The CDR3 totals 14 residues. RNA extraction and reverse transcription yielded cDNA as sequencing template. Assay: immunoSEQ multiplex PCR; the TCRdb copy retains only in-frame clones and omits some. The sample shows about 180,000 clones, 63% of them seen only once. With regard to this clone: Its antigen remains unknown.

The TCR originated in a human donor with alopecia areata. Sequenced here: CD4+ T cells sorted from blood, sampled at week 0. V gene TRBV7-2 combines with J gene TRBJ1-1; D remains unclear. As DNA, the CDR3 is TGTGCCAGCAGCCGAAACAACCTTGGCCTTGAAGCTTTCTTT. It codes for CASSRNNLGLEAFF.